These 28 T cell receptor beta chains originate from one sample sequenced in a study of vaccination and CD4 T cells after COVID-19. Sequencing of cultured CD4+ T cell DNA used the Oncomine TCR Beta short-read assay. MiXCR, applied by TCRdb to the PCR reads, yields one record per CDR3 protein. The table lists 10,000 to 15,000 distinct CDR3 sequences, around 30% of them singletons. Their cognate antigens are unknown. Treatment reported: approximately 11-day PBMC culture with coronavirus spike peptide pools or control peptides (ViraFEST assay). The specimen was cultured CD4+ T cells from blood. These receptors were taken from a human donor with COVID-19.

The chain couples TRBV7-9 to TRBJ1-1; D is possibly TRBD1 (5 bases). Trimming removed 2 bases from V and 2 bases from J, with 9 bases in between. The CDR3 spans 14 residues. Germline CDR1 is SEHNR and CDR2 is FQNEAQ (reference sequence). CDR3 DNA sequence: TGTGCCAGCAGCTTATATGGGGACAACACTGAAGCTTTCTTT. Its protein product is CASSLYGDNTEAFF.

V and J are TRBV28 and TRBJ1-1; D unresolved. The CDR3 runs 14 residues. The V gene lost 0 bases and the J gene lost 2 bases, with 7 bases spanning the gap. The germline V gene encodes CDR1 MDHEN and CDR2 SYDVKM. The CDR3 loop is CASSLWGINTEAFF. In nucleotides, the CDR3 is TGTGCCAGCAGTTTATGGGGGATTAACACTGAAGCTTTCTTT.

This clonotype has only a few counts. J is TRBJ1-2 and V is TRBV6-1; TRBD1 matches at 7 bases. The CDR3 has 14 amino acids. The germline gives CDR1 MNHNS, CDR2 SASEGT. V lost 6 bases, J lost 3 bases, and 7 bases stayed unmatched. CDR3 DNA sequence: TGTGCCAGCAGGATAGGGACAGCCGACTATGGCTACACCTTC. It translates to CASRIGTADYGYTF.

The rearrangement joins TRBV2 to TRBJ1-2; D gene ambiguous. The germline gives CDR1 SNHLY, CDR2 FYNNEI. The CDR3 has 16 amino acids. V lost 3 bases, J lost 2 bases, and 16 bases lay in between. DNA of the CDR3: TGTGCCAGCAGTGAGTCCCCCCCGTCGCGGAACTATGGCTACACCTTC. It specifies CASSESPPSRNYGYTF.

This clonotype was seen a handful of times. This chain connects TRBV24-1 to TRBJ2-3, with D unresolved. V lost 4 bases and J 0 bases, leaving 1 base between the germline ends. The V gene's germline CDR1 is KGHDR and CDR2 SFDVKD. The CDR3 is made up of 12 amino acids. The CDR3 spells CATSDSTDTQYF. The CDR3 coding sequence is TGTGCCACCAGTGACAGCACAGATACGCAGTATTTT.

The CDR3, as DNA: TGTGCCAGCAGTCGCGAACTGAACACCGGGGAGCTGTTTTTT. It yields the protein CASSRELNTGELFF. V usage is TRBV14 and J usage is TRBJ2-2; D not resolved. Per the germline V gene, CDR1 is SGHDN and CDR2 is FVKESK. The V and J ends lost 6 bases and 1 base respectively, with 9 bases between them. The CDR3 spans 14 residues.

The gene calls are TRBV20-1 and TRBJ2-7, with 8 bases fitting TRBD2. Per the germline V gene, CDR1 is DFQATT and CDR2 is SNEGSKA (reference sequence). This CDR3 contains 14 residues. J gave up 0 bases and V 5 bases, and 6 bases lay outside the gene matches. This CDR3 is CSAQAGGLSYEQYF. The CDR3 coding sequence is TGCAGTGCTCAGGCGGGGGGCCTCTCCTACGAGCAGTACTTC.

The chain uses TRBV20-1 and TRBJ2-5; 10 bases fit TRBD2. Germline CDR1 is DFQATT and CDR2 is SNEGSKA (reference sequence). The CDR3 has 15 residues. V dropped 1 base and J dropped 5; count of bases not matched to a gene: 7. CDR3 DNA sequence: TGCAGTGCTAGAGTTGGTAGCGGGGGGCCGGAGACCCAGTACTTC. Translation gives CSARVGSGGPETQYF.

This clonotype was observed a few times. CDR3 coding DNA: TGTGCCAGCACCCGAGAGGCAGGGGGCCTGGGCACCGGGGAGCTGTTTTTT. This translates into CASTREAGGLGTGELFF. The chain carries TRBV6-2 or TRBV6-3 and TRBJ2-2; TRBD1 aligns across 8 bases. CDR1 is MNHEY, CDR2 SVGEGT, per germline. The CDR3 consists of 17 residues. With 7 bases clipped from V and 4 bases from J, the junction kept 14 bases outside the gene matches.

This clonotype was seen a few times. The CDR3 DNA follows: TGTGCCAGCAGTCGTCGGACGGGAAACTATGGCTACACCTTC. It specifies CASSRRTGNYGYTF. J is TRBJ1-2 and V is TRBV6-2 or TRBV6-3; no firm D call. The germline V gene encodes CDR1 MNHEY and CDR2 SVGEGT. This CDR3 contains 14 residues. Trimming removed 5 bases at V and 2 bases at J, with 12 bases between.

This clonotype came up a few times. The V and J genes are TRBV5-6 and TRBJ1-2; 7 bases map to TRBD1. Losses at the gene ends were 6 bases for V and 4 bases for J; bases not matched to a gene: 6. The CDR3 has 13 amino acids. The germline V gene has CDR1 SGHDT and CDR2 YYEEEE. The CDR3 here is CASTYQGVYGYTF. The CDR3 DNA reads as TGTGCCAGCACCTATCAGGGGGTCTATGGCTACACCTTC. The variable domain in full, with the rest retrieved from reference TRBV5-6 and TRBJ1-2, is DAGVTQSPTHLIKTRGQQVTLRCSPKSGHDTVSWYQQALGQGPQFIFQYYEEEERQRGNFPDRFSGHQFPNYSSELNVNALLLGDSALYLCASTYQGVYGYTFGSGTRLTVV.

The J gene is TRBJ2-7, the V gene TRBV11-3; tentatively, D is TRBD1 (6 bases). There are 16 residues in the CDR3. V lost 0 bases, J lost 2 bases, and 14 bases lay in between. Germline V gene lookup returns CDR1 SGHNT and CDR2 YENEEA. DNA for the CDR3: TGTGCCAGCAGCTTAGAGGGTGGGACAAGCACCTACGAGCAGTACTTC. Protein: CASSLEGGTSTYEQYF.

The V call is TRBV6-2 or TRBV6-3, the J call TRBJ2-1, with TRBD1 matching over 7 bases. Germline CDR1 and CDR2: MNHEY and SVGEGT. Trimming removed 8 bases from V and 4 bases from J; junction bases left unmatched: 14. This CDR3 contains 16 residues. The CDR3, as DNA: TGTGCCAGCCGCGGTTTGGACAGGTCGGCGTACAATGAGCAGTTCTTC. This gives the protein CASRGLDRSAYNEQFF.

This clonotype was observed a few times. The J gene is TRBJ1-5, the V gene TRBV25-1; D unclear. Germline loops: CDR1 MGHDK, CDR2 SYGVNS. The V end was cut by 5 bases, the J end by 7 bases, with 9 bases between. The CDR3 is made up of 12 amino acids. The DNA of the CDR3 is TGTGCCAGCAGTCTCCCGGGCCAGCCCCAGCATTTT. Protein: CASSLPGQPQHF.

This clonotype appeared a few times. J is TRBJ2-5 and V is TRBV2; no firm D call. V lost 3 bases to trimming and J lost 5 bases, with 13 bases between them. CDR1 and CDR2 from the germline V gene are SNHLY and FYNNEI. The length of the CDR3 is 14 residues. CDR3 sequence: CASSERRSGETQYF. As DNA, the CDR3 is TGTGCCAGCAGTGAGAGGAGATCGGGCGAGACCCAGTACTTC.

This chain links TRBV20-1 with TRBJ2-3; D is uncertain. This CDR3 spans 15 amino acids. V shed 3 bases and J shed 0 bases, with 13 bases lying between them. Germline V gene sequence: CDR1 DFQATT, CDR2 SNEGSKA (reference sequence). The CDR3 here is CSASIAQLSTDTQYF. CDR3 sequence (DNA): TGCAGTGCTAGTATTGCACAGCTAAGCACAGATACGCAGTATTTT.

By share of the sample, this clonotype is medium-sized (0.01 to 0.1%). The J gene is TRBJ1-2, the V gene TRBV6-1; a possible D gene is TRBD1 (6 bases). Germline CDR1 MNHNS, CDR2 SASEGT. V was clipped by 3 bases and J by 8 bases, with 16 bases between them. The CDR3 contains 14 residues. The CDR3 nucleotides are TGTGCCAGCAGTGAGGACACAGGGCGAGTCGGCTACACCTTC. Translation: CASSEDTGRVGYTF.

The rearrangement uses TRBV19 and TRBJ1-2, with D maybe TRBD1 (6 bases). CDR3 length: 19 residues. With 3 bases removed from V and 5 bases from J, the gap between germline ends came to 28 bases. CDR1 is LNHDA, CDR2 SQIVND, per germline (reference sequence). CDR3: CASSISELALGAAVYGYTF. As DNA, the CDR3 is TGTGCCAGTAGTATTTCGGAATTGGCTTTGGGGGCAGCAGTGTATGGCTACACCTTC.

The chain links TRBV7-2 to TRBJ2-7; TRBD2 might be the D (5 bases). Deletions cut 3 bases from V and 6 bases from J, with 15 bases between. Germline loops: CDR1 SGHTA, CDR2 FQGNSA. The CDR3 totals 14 residues. The CDR3, as DNA: TGTGCCAGCAGCTTGTCGGGGTACCAACTCGAGCAGTACTTC. Amino acid sequence: CASSLSGYQLEQYF.

The rearrangement uses TRBV30 and TRBJ1-2; D gene uncertain. V shed 3 bases and J shed 4 bases, with 18 bases lying between them. The CDR3 runs to 15 residues. The germline V gene encodes CDR1 GTSNPN and CDR2 SVGIG (reference sequence). In DNA, the CDR3 is TGTGCCTGGAGGGACCGACTCCGAAGGTCCTATGGCTACACCTTC. Amino acids: CAWRDRLRRSYGYTF.

The V gene is TRBV12-3 or TRBV12-4, the J gene TRBJ1-6; TRBD1 might be the D (6 bases). The CDR3 length is 15 residues. V dropped 5 bases and J dropped 3 bases, with 11 bases sitting between them. The CDR3 region has the DNA TGTGCCAGCAGTGCCGGACAGATCTATAATTCACCCCTCCACTTT. Protein sequence: CASSAGQIYNSPLHF.

In regard to this clonotype: Sequence at one end of the junction differs from germline and may be a read error. The V and J genes are TRBV19 and TRBJ1-4; D call uncertain. Germline CDR1 LNHDA, CDR2 SQIVND (reference sequence). The CDR3 contains 15 residues. The CDR3 here is CASSVGSSPKEKLFF. DNA for the CDR3: TGTGCCAGTAGTGTCGGATCCTCTCCTAAGGAAAAACTGTTTTTT.

This chain connects TRBV7-9 to TRBJ1-3; D unresolved. V dropped 1 base and J dropped 9 bases, with 10 bases sitting between them. This CDR3 contains 13 residues. Germline V gene sequence: CDR1 SEHNR, CDR2 FQNEAQ (reference sequence). The CDR3 DNA reads TGTGCCAGCAGCTTAGAGGGATGGGCCACCATATATTTT. It encodes CASSLEGWATIYF. The full variable domain, its missing parts supplied by reference TRBV7-9 and TRBJ1-3, is DTGVSQNPRHKITKRGQNVTFRCDPISEHNRLYWYRQTLGQGPEFLTYFQNEAQLEKSRLLSDRFSAERPKGSFSTLEIQRTEQGDSAMYLCASSLEGWATIYFGEGSWLTVV.

The rearrangement uses TRBV6-2 or TRBV6-3 and TRBJ2-3; 10 bases align to TRBD2. The CDR3 covers 17 residues. In germline, CDR1 is MNHEY, CDR2 SVGEGT. J lost 2 bases, V lost 2 bases, and 7 bases had no gene match. The CDR3 spells CASSYPTSGVVTDTQYF. DNA for the CDR3: TGTGCCAGCAGTTACCCTACTAGCGGGGTAGTCACAGATACGCAGTATTTT.

The chain has TRBV18 and TRBJ2-2; 8 nucleotides align to TRBD1. The germline gives CDR1 KGHSH, CDR2 LQKENI. Trimming at V came to 6 bases and at J to 3 bases, leaving 9 bases not matched to a gene. The CDR3 is made up of 16 amino acids. The CDR3 sequence is CASSPLGQADTGELFF. In DNA, the CDR3 is TGTGCCAGCTCCCCCCTGGGACAGGCGGACACCGGGGAGCTGTTTTTT. Using reference TRBV18 and TRBJ2-2 for the parts outside the CDR3, the full variable domain is NAGVMQNPRHLVRRRGQEARLRCSPMKGHSHVYWYRQLPEEGLKFMVYLQKENIIDESGMPKERFSAEFPKEGPSILRIQQVVRGDSAAYFCASSPLGQADTGELFFGEGSRLTVL.

The rearrangement uses TRBV5-1 and TRBJ2-4; D ambiguous. V dropped 0 bases and J dropped 6 bases, with 7 bases sitting between them. The germline V gene has CDR1 SGHRS and CDR2 YFSETQ. The CDR3 consists of 13 residues. The CDR3 loop is CASSLGGGNIQYF. For the CDR3, the DNA is TGCGCCAGCAGCTTGGGGGGTGGAAACATTCAGTACTTC.

This clonotype is medium-sized. This chain links TRBV20-1 with TRBJ1-6; D is undetermined. V was trimmed by 1 base and J by 5 bases, leaving 12 bases between them. The V gene's germline CDR1 is DFQATT and CDR2 SNEGSKA (reference sequence). The CDR3 sequence is 15 residues long. CDR3 residues: CSARGPELNNSPLHF. The CDR3 bases are TGCAGTGCTAGAGGCCCCGAACTAAATAATTCACCCCTCCACTTT.

The V and J genes are TRBV5-4 and TRBJ2-5, with TRBD1 identical over 9 bases. The CDR3 has 15 residues. The ends lost 0 bases at V and 9 bases at J; junction bases unmatched: 9. Per the germline V gene, CDR1 is SGHNT and CDR2 is YYREEE (reference sequence). CDR3 amino acids: CASSLAGQGGLPQYF. The CDR3 DNA follows: TGTGCCAGCAGCTTGGCGGGACAGGGTGGGCTTCCCCAGTACTTC. Looking up the rest from reference TRBV5-4 and TRBJ2-5 gives the full variable domain: ETGVTQSPTHLIKTRGQQVTLRCSSQSGHNTVSWYQQALGQGPQFIFQYYREEENGRGNFPPRFSGLQFPNYSSELNVNALELDDSALYLCASSLAGQGGLPQYFGPGTRLLVL.